This is a list of T cell receptor beta chains from one sample in a study of graft-versus-host responses after intestinal transplantation. Clones were sequenced by immunoSEQ multiplex PCR, and TCRdb holds only the in-frame ones, with some missing. The sample carries around 96,000 clones, around 90% recorded once. The specimen was PBMCs, collected about 460 days after intestinal transplant. The origin of the receptors is a human patient who received an intestinal transplant, so some T cells may come from the graft donor. CDR3s include the opening cysteine and the closing phenylalanine or tryptophan. The D gene is left open where the match is weak. Rows give clone size only sometimes, using once, few, many, or a class for an expanded clone.

-	TRBV2	TRBJ1-1	-	CASSEQGGNTEAFF	TGTGCCAGCAGTGAACAAGGGGGGAACACTGAAGCTTTCTTT
-	TRBV6-5	TRBJ2-5	-	CASSNEGKSGTQYF	TGTGCCAGCAGTAACGAGGGGAAGTCCGGGACCCAGTACTTC
-	TRBV9	TRBJ2-5	-	CASSVGRVGQETQYF	TGTGCCAGCAGCGTTGGTAGGGTAGGGCAAGAGACCCAGTACTTC
-	TRBV2	TRBJ2-3	TRBD2	CASSQTSGLGADTQYF	TGTGCCAGCAGTCAGACTAGCGGACTGGGGGCAGATACGCAGTATTTT
-	TRBV5-6	TRBJ2-5	-	CASSLLETQYF	TGTGCCAGCAGCTTGTTAGAGACCCAGTACTTC
-	TRBV19	TRBJ2-3	-	CASSIGIGPDTQYF	TGTGCCAGTAGTATAGGAATAGGACCAGATACGCAGTATTTT
-	TRBV6-6	TRBJ1-5	TRBD1	CASNPRGQGFFQPQHF	TGTGCCAGCAACCCACGGGGACAGGGTTTCTTTCAGCCCCAGCATTTT
once	TRBV10-3	TRBJ2-7	TRBD1	CAISGQGATYEQYF	TGTGCCATCAGCGGACAGGGGGCTACCTACGAGCAGTACTTC
-	TRBV4-1	TRBJ2-2	TRBD1	CASSYGTGGTGELFF	TGCGCCAGCAGCTATGGGACAGGGGGGACCGGGGAGCTGTTTTTT
-	TRBV19	TRBJ1-2	-	CASSGSGDYGYTF	TGTGCCAGTAGTGGATCGGGTGACTATGGCTACACCTTC
-	TRBV10-3	TRBJ2-7	TRBD1	CAISSVEEAGGYEQYF	TGTGCCATCAGTTCGGTAGAAGAGGCAGGGGGCTACGAGCAGTACTTC
-	TRBV7-9	TRBJ2-7	-	CASSLGDTNPGEQYF	TGTGCCAGCAGCTTAGGGGACACTAACCCGGGGGAGCAGTACTTC
-	TRBV5-1	TRBJ2-7	-	CASSLGGGSQWTYEQYF	TGCGCCAGCAGCTTGGGGGGCGGTTCCCAGTGGACCTACGAGCAGTACTTC
-	TRBV19	TRBJ1-4	-	CASYGLTNEKLFF	TGTGCCAGTTACGGGCTAACTAATGAAAAACTGTTTTTT
-	TRBV5-1	TRBJ2-3	-	CASSGTTDTQYF	TGCGCCAGCAGCGGGACCACAGATACGCAGTATTTT
-	TRBV29-1	TRBJ2-5	-	CSVERVESLEETQYF	TGCAGCGTTGAAAGGGTTGAGAGCTTAGAAGAGACCCAGTACTTC
-	TRBV5-1	TRBJ2-5	-	CASSFLGRGAQETQYF	TGCGCCAGCAGCTTTCTGGGCAGGGGAGCCCAAGAGACCCAGTACTTC
-	TRBV7-3	TRBJ2-3	-	CASSPFAGLTDTQYF	TGTGCCAGCAGCCCTTTCGCGGGGCTCACAGATACGCAGTATTTT
-	TRBV6-1	TRBJ2-7	-	CASSEAGYEQYF	TGTGCCAGCAGTGAAGCGGGATACGAGCAGTACTTC
-	TRBV7-3	TRBJ2-7	TRBD1	CASSFGPGGFNEQYF	TGTGCCAGCAGCTTCGGTCCAGGGGGTTTCAACGAGCAGTACTTC
few	TRBV9	TRBJ2-7	TRBD1	CASSEGTGDEQYF	TGTGCCAGCAGCGAAGGGACAGGGGACGAGCAGTACTTC
-	TRBV2	TRBJ1-1	-	CASSEPGLRTEAFF	TGTGCCAGCAGTGAACCAGGGCTGAGAACTGAAGCTTTCTTT
-	TRBV5-4	TRBJ2-3	-	CASSFNVGGEFTDTQYF	TGTGCCAGCAGCTTTAATGTAGGAGGAGAGTTCACAGATACGCAGTATTTT
-	TRBV6-4	TRBJ1-5	TRBD1	CASSDSDRTGDQPQHF	TGTGCCAGCAGTGACTCGGACAGGACGGGGGATCAGCCCCAGCATTTT
-	TRBV10-3	TRBJ2-7	TRBD2	CAIKVSGGYEQYF	TGTGCCATCAAGGTGAGCGGGGGCTACGAGCAGTACTTC
-	TRBV6-5	TRBJ2-7	TRBD2	CASSERGGTVGQYF	TGTGCCAGCAGTGAAAGGGGAGGGACTGTAGGGCAGTACTTC
-	TRBV4-1	TRBJ2-7	-	CASSQGSAGPTYEQYF	TGCGCCAGCAGCCAAGGGTCTGCCGGTCCTACCTACGAGCAGTACTTC
-	TRBV6-5	TRBJ2-3	-	CASGLTRITDTQYF	TGTGCGTCAGGGTTGACTAGAATCACAGATACGCAGTATTTT
-	TRBV6-4	TRBJ1-2	-	CASSARPGTNYGYTF	TGTGCCAGCAGTGCTCGACCGGGAACTAACTATGGCTACACCTTC
-	TRBV6-6	TRBJ1-1	-	CASTIGLAFLAFF	TGTGCCAGCACCATAGGGCTGGCGTTTTTGGCTTTCTTT
few	TRBV7-3	TRBJ1-2	-	CASSLQGQNINYGYTF	TGTGCCAGCAGTCTCCAGGGTCAGAATATTAACTATGGCTACACCTTC